A selection of T cell receptor beta chains follows, all from one sample in a study of T-cell reconstitution after alpha-beta-depleted transplantation in children. TCRdb re-called the PCR reads through MiXCR, storing one row per CDR3 protein. There are 490,000 or so distinct CDR3 sequences in the sample; about 10% occur only once, and about 2% lies in the top ten. Sample: PBMCs, taken before TCRalphabeta/CD19-depleted stem cell transplant. These receptors came from a child under 10 years old with inherited bone marrow failure, due to receive a stem cell transplant. The CDR3 runs from the conserved cysteine through the conserved F or W.

j_call	v_call	cdr3_aa
TRBJ1-2	TRBV3-1	CASSRDARNCGYTF
TRBJ2-6	TRBV5-1	CASSRTGFSGANVLTF
TRBJ1-2	TRBV10-3	CATLGQTANYGYTF
TRBJ1-1	TRBV12-3/TRBV12-4	CASSLVRSGQGTTEAFF
TRBJ1-1	TRBV12-3/TRBV12-4	CASTYRGQEPTEAFF
TRBJ2-7	TRBV29-1	CSVYRDVAGEQYF
TRBJ1-6	TRBV20-1	CSASTDRLSYNSPLHF
TRBJ2-3	TRBV6-5	CASSYPPILGYARTDTQYF
TRBJ2-1	TRBV28	CASTFSGTPNEQFF
TRBJ2-1	TRBV20-1	CSASWTKYNEQFF
TRBJ1-2	TRBV12-3/TRBV12-4	CASGAAVNYGYTF
TRBJ2-3	TRBV9	CASSGFGGTSGMEPTDTQYF
TRBJ1-4	TRBV12-3/TRBV12-4	CASSFGGASKKLFF
TRBJ2-7	TRBV5-4	CASSDRQDYEQYF
TRBJ2-7	TRBV28	CASSFETGRF
TRBJ2-7	TRBV5-1	CASSLGWTVSYEQYF
TRBJ2-7	TRBV5-5	CASSLGGRQSNEQYF
TRBJ1-5	TRBV5-4	CASREQGLGYQPQHF
TRBJ2-5	TRBV18	CASSTYQETQYF
TRBJ1-4	TRBV3-1	CASSRRQGRNEKLFF
TRBJ2-7	TRBV7-2	CAIQREVSYEQYF
TRBJ2-1	TRBV20-1	CSARGGLAGVPPGSYNEQFF
TRBJ1-5	TRBV21-1	CASTEILRPLNQPQHF
TRBJ1-5	TRBV23-1	CASSQPGTGGGQPQHF
TRBJ2-7	TRBV5-1	CASSPGTTSYEQYF
TRBJ2-1	TRBV28	CASSLFGQRSYNEQFF
TRBJ2-1	TRBV20-1	CSARGLLAPPYNEQFF
TRBJ2-1	TRBV7-2	CASSLLAIYNEQFF
TRBJ2-1	TRBV20-1	CSARVGGGAAGVAGREQFF
TRBJ2-3	TRBV5-1	CASSEQLAGGSTDTQYF
TRBJ2-7	TRBV7-9	CASSSDKRVYEQYF
TRBJ1-3	TRBV20-1	CSARDRSTGNTIYF
TRBJ2-7	TRBV20-1	CSARDDGRSSPYEQYF